This T cell receptor (beta chain) was obtained from a study of T cell responses to AZD1222 COVID-19 vaccine. General study points: Spike-specific TCR depth and breadth grew after two AZD1222 doses.

Germline loops: CDR1 SGDLS, CDR2 YYNGEE. The CDR3 is 16 amino acids. V was clipped by 4 bases and J by 1 base; unmatched bases: 8. Remarks on this clone: Its antigen remains unidentified.

Assay used: immunoSEQ multiplex PCR; TCRdb lists only in-frame clones, some missing. Of 130,000 to 150,000 clones listed, approximately 90% are singletons. This rearrangement joins TRBV9 to TRBJ1-1; 9 nucleotides line up with TRBD1. The receptor was isolated from an adult in good health. Here the sequenced sample was peripheral blood, taken on day 0 of AZD1222 vaccination. The CDR3 nucleotides are TGTGCCAGCAGCATGAACCGGGACAGGGCGAACACTGAAGCTTTCTTT. Protein sequence: CASSMNRDRANTEAFF.